These 13 T cell receptor beta chains originate from one sample sequenced in a study of blood T cell repertoires in COVID-19 (dated by TCRdb to about 2020). Libraries came from the immunoSEQ multiplex PCR assay. Imported from immuneACCESS, the table was reduced by TCRdb to in-frame sequences with V and J called. These copies leave out some clones; in studies compared against another copy, an unresolved V gene accounts for under half, and the cause of the remainder is not known. The sample table lists approximately 330,000 clones, approximately 88% of them with a count of one. The top ten clones comprise around 4% of the sample. Sequencing used peripheral blood. Every receptor here comes from a woman aged 45-65 years with active or convalescent COVID-19.

This sequence joins TRBV15 and TRBJ2-2; D is possibly TRBD1 (5 bases). With 1 base removed from V and 4 bases from J, the gap between germline ends came to 10 bases. Germline V CDR1 and CDR2: LNHNV, YYDKDF (reference sequence). This CDR3 is built from 15 residues. The CDR3 DNA reads as TGTGCCACCAGCAGAGGCAGGGTGGGCACCGGGGAGCTGTTTTTT. Its translation: CATSRGRVGTGELFF. The variable domain in full, completed from reference TRBV15 and TRBJ2-2, reads DAMVIQNPRYQVTQFGKPVTLSCSQTLNHNVMYWYQQKSSQAPKLLFHYYDKDFNNEADTPDNFQSRRPNTSFCFLDIRSPGLGDTAMYLCATSRGRVGTGELFFGEGSRLTVL.

This chain links TRBV3-1 (or the pseudogene TRBV3-2) with TRBJ2-7, with 8 bases aligning to TRBD2. The CDR3 contains 16 residues. Looked up from germline, CDR1 is LGHDT and CDR2 is YNNKEL (reference sequence). With 0 bases clipped from V and 3 bases from J, the junction kept 7 bases outside the gene matches. The CDR3 region is CASSQDPAGAFYEQYF. Here the CDR3 DNA reads TGTGCCAGCAGCCAAGACCCAGCGGGGGCATTCTACGAGCAGTACTTC.

The rearrangement links TRBV19 to TRBJ1-3, with D maybe TRBD1 (5 bases). The CDR3 totals 16 residues. Trimming cost V 5 bases and J 0 bases, with 14 bases left between them. In germline, CDR1 is LNHDA, CDR2 SQIVND (reference sequence). Here the CDR3 DNA reads TGTGCCAGTAGTCGAGGCAGGGCTAACTCTGGAAACACCATATATTTT. It codes for CASSRGRANSGNTIYF.

The chain employs TRBV5-5 and TRBJ1-1, with 7 positions matching TRBD1. Germline CDR1 reads SGHKS; CDR2 reads YYEKEE (reference sequence). V shed 0 bases, J shed 4 bases, and the junction held 9 bases outside the gene matches. The CDR3 covers 16 residues. The CDR3 here is CASSLARQGLGTEAFF. CDR3 bases: TGTGCCAGCAGCTTGGCGCGACAGGGACTGGGCACTGAAGCTTTCTTT.

The rearrangement uses TRBV27 and TRBJ1-4; 10 positions agree with TRBD1. Trimming at V came to 6 bases and at J to 8 bases, leaving 12 bases not matched to a gene. This CDR3 has 16 amino acids. Germline V lookup: CDR1 MNHEY, CDR2 SMNVEV (reference sequence). The CDR3 nucleotides are TGTGCCAGCAGCAAGGGATGGGGACAGGGGTCCGAAAAACTGTTTTTT. It specifies CASSKGWGQGSEKLFF.

V gene TRBV18 combines with J gene TRBJ1-1; TRBD1 is a possible D gene (6 bases). With 4 bases removed from V and 8 bases from J, the gap between germline ends came to 14 bases. Germline lookup yields CDR1 KGHSH and CDR2 LQKENI. The CDR3 is 13 amino acids. CDR3 in DNA: TGTGCCAGCTCACTAGGACAGATCTGGGAAGCTTTCTTT. Protein: CASSLGQIWEAFF.

The chain carries TRBV5-4 and TRBJ2-7; the D is unclear. Trimming shortened V by 0 bases and J by 9 bases, and 13 bases separated the two germline ends. CDR1 and CDR2 from the germline V gene are SGHNT and YYREEE (reference sequence). The length of the CDR3 is 13 residues. CDR3 DNA sequence: TGTGCCAGCAGCTTGGCTACGGATGGCGGGCAGTACTTC. This codes for CASSLATDGGQYF.

The V gene is TRBV24-1, the J gene TRBJ2-2, with D possibly TRBD1 on 5 matching bases. This CDR3 has 14 amino acids. Trimming took off 5 bases at V and 0 bases at J, with 6 bases between the two ends. Germline CDR1 is KGHDR and CDR2 is SFDVKD. In nucleotides, the CDR3 is TGTGCCACCAGTGGACAGCCGAACACCGGGGAGCTGTTTTTT. Translated: CATSGQPNTGELFF.

V is TRBV30 and J is TRBJ1-5; 7 bases map to TRBD1. Germline assignment: CDR1 GTSNPN and CDR2 SVGIG (reference sequence). There are 13 residues in the CDR3. With V trimmed by 4 bases and J by 12 bases, 12 bases remained unmatched. Written as DNA, the CDR3 is TGTGCCTGGACGCTTTCGTCAGGGGGTCTCCAGCATTTT. Amino acids: CAWTLSSGGLQHF.

The V gene is TRBV27, the J gene TRBJ2-7; 8 positions match TRBD2. Germline V gene lookup returns CDR1 MNHEY and CDR2 SMNVEV (reference sequence). The CDR3 is 16 amino acids. The V and J ends lost 6 bases and 0 bases, in that order; junction bases with no gene match: 10. CDR3 amino acids: CASSPRGGSSSYEQYF. The DNA of the CDR3 is TGTGCCAGCAGCCCCCGGGGGGGGTCTAGCTCCTACGAGCAGTACTTC.

V gene TRBV27 combines with J gene TRBJ2-2, with 9 bases identical to TRBD2. The CDR3 totals 15 residues. V dropped 3 bases and J dropped 4; count of bases not matched to a gene: 3. The germline V gene has CDR1 MNHEY and CDR2 SMNVEV (reference sequence). CDR3 in DNA: TGTGCCAGCAGTTTCGGGACTAGCAGCACCGGGGAGCTGTTTTTT. Translation: CASSFGTSSTGELFF.

The V call is TRBV5-1, the J call TRBJ1-2; TRBD1 matches 9 bases. There are 15 residues in the CDR3. V gave up 1 base and J gave up 8 bases; unmatched junction bases: 9. Germline V gives CDR1 SGHRS, CDR2 YFSETQ. This CDR3 reads CASSLLETGGAGYTF. CDR3 sequence (DNA): TGCGCCAGCAGCTTGCTCGAAACAGGGGGCGCCGGCTACACCTTC. Together with reference TRBV5-1 and TRBJ1-2, the CDR3 gives the full variable domain: KAGVTQTPRYLIKTRGQQVTLSCSPISGHRSVSWYQQTPGQGLQFLFEYFSETQRNKGNFPGRFSGRQFSNSRSEMNVSTLELGDSALYLCASSLLETGGAGYTFGSGTRLTVV.

This clone was seen more than once but under ten times. The rearrangement uses TRBV19 and TRBJ1-3; 10 bases match TRBD1. Germline values: CDR1 LNHDA, CDR2 SQIVND (reference sequence). The CDR3 is 17 residues long. The V segment lost 1 base and the J segment 4 bases; nucleotides outside the gene matches: 7. The CDR3 region is CASSIAATGGAGNTIYF. CDR3 sequence (DNA): TGTGCCAGTAGTATAGCCGCGACAGGGGGCGCGGGAAACACCATATATTTT.